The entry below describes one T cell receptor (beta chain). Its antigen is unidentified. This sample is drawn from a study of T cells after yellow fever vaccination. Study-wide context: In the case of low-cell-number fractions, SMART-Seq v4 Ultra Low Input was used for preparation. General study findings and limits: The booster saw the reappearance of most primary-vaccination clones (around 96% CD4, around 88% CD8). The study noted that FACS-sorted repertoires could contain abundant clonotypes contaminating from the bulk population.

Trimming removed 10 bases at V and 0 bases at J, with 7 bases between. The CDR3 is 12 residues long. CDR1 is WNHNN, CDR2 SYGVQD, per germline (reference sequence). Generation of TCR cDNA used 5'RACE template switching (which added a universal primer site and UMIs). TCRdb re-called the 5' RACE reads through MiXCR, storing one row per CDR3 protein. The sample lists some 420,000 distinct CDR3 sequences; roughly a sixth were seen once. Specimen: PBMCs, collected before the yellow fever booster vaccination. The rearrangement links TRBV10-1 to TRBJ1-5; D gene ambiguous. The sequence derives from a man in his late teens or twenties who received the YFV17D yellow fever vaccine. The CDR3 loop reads CATPPSNQPQHF. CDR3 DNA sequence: TGCGCCACCCCGCCTAGCAATCAGCCCCAGCATTTT.